This T cell receptor (beta chain) was recorded in a study of cytomegalovirus exposure and HLA in healthy donors. Produced via immunoSEQ multiplex PCR; TCRdb's table is partial and in-frame only. The profile shows more than 90,000 clones, 93% of them singletons. Germline lookup yields CDR1 MDHEN and CDR2 SYDVKM. This CDR3 is built from 13 residues. The V end was cut by 6 bases, the J end by 7 bases, with 12 bases between. This chain links TRBV28 with TRBJ1-4; D possibly corresponds to TRBD1 (5 bases). Sequenced material: PBMCs. The receptor was derived from a woman aged 25 to 39 in good health and CMV-seropositive. For the CDR3, the DNA is TGTGCCAGCAGCCTCAGGGTTGTTGAAAAACTGTTTTTT. Translated, it gives CASSLRVVEKLFF.